This is a list of T cell receptor beta chains from one sample in a study of T cells in narcolepsy. Only in-frame clones appear in the TCRdb table, and some are missing; sequencing was by immunoSEQ multiplex PCR. The table records tens of thousands of clones, 82% of them present only once. The sequencing sample was made of CD45RA- memory CD4+ T cells from PBMCs. These receptor sequences come from a human donor with narcolepsy. CDR3s include the opening cysteine and the closing phenylalanine or tryptophan. The D gene is left open where the match is weak. Expanded clones are given a class, and other clones once, few, many or no size at all.

D gene	V gene	clone size	J gene	CDR3 DNA	CDR3 protein
-	TRBV5-4	once	TRBJ2-2	TGTGCCAGCACCCTCCAGGGGCCGAACACCGGGGAGCTGTTTTTT	CASTLQGPNTGELFF
-	TRBV7-3	-	TRBJ2-7	TGTGCCAGCAGTCAATACCTAGACAGCGAGCAGTACTTC	CASSQYLDSEQYF
-	TRBV19	-	TRBJ1-4	TGTGCCAGTAGTATCAGCCAACCGCAGGGGGAAAAACTGTTTTTT	CASSISQPQGEKLFF
-	TRBV27	-	TRBJ2-1	TGTGCCAGCGGGCGGGGCGGGACAAGCAATGAGCAGTTCTTC	CASGRGGTSNEQFF
TRBD1	TRBV5-5	few	TRBJ1-1	TGTGCCAGTACGCCCCGACAGGGGAACACTGAAGCTTTCTTT	CASTPRQGNTEAFF
-	TRBV2	-	TRBJ2-7	TGTGCCAGCAGTGAGCAAACTGCAGGACCAACCTCCTACGAGCAGTACTTC	CASSEQTAGPTSYEQYF
-	TRBV5-1	-	TRBJ1-5	TGCGCCAGCAGCGAAGTCCCCAATAGCAATCAGCCCCAGCATTTT	CASSEVPNSNQPQHF
-	TRBV2	few	TRBJ1-2	TGTGCCAGCAGCCGCAGCACGACTAACTATGGCTACACCTTC	CASSRSTTNYGYTF
TRBD1	TRBV6-1	-	TRBJ1-1	TGTGCCAGCAGTCCGACAGGGATGAACACTGAAGCTTTCTTT	CASSPTGMNTEAFF
-	TRBV10-3	-	TRBJ2-6	TGTGCCATCAGTGATCGGGGAGGCGGGGCCAACGTCCTGACTTTC	CAISDRGGGANVLTF
-	TRBV4-1	-	TRBJ1-1	TGCGCCAGCAGCCAAGGGGACGGCATGAACACTGAAGCTTTCTTT	CASSQGDGMNTEAFF
-	TRBV18	-	TRBJ2-1	TGTGCCAGCTCACCACCGGGCCCTACCCGGAATGAGCAGTTCTTC	CASSPPGPTRNEQFF
TRBD1	TRBV7-8	-	TRBJ1-5	TGTGCCAGCAGCCCGACAGGGTATAGCAATCAGCCCCAGCATTTT	CASSPTGYSNQPQHF
TRBD2	TRBV15	-	TRBJ2-1	TGTGCCACCAGCAGAGGAAGCGGGATTGGCAATGAGCAGTTCTTC	CATSRGSGIGNEQFF
-	TRBV7-2	-	TRBJ2-7	TGTGCCAGCAGCCCCCCGGAGGGGGCAAGGTACGAGCAGTACTTC	CASSPPEGARYEQYF
-	TRBV11-3	-	TRBJ2-1	TGTGCCAGCAGCTTAGAAGGGGGTCTTCTCAATGAGCAGTTCTTC	CASSLEGGLLNEQFF
TRBD2	TRBV5-1	-	TRBJ2-1	TGCGCCAGCAGTCTTCTAGCGGGGAGCAGGCAGTTCTTC	CASSLLAGSRQFF
TRBD1	TRBV6-6	-	TRBJ1-5	TGTGCCAGCAGTTACTCCGGACAGGGAAGTCAGCCCCAGCATTTT	CASSYSGQGSQPQHF
TRBD1	TRBV30	-	TRBJ1-2	TGTGCCTGGAGTGTACGGGACAGGGCGGGCTACACCTTC	CAWSVRDRAGYTF
-	TRBV9	-	TRBJ1-3	TGTGCCAGCAGCCCTTACCGGGACGGAGCCGGAAACACCATATATTTT	CASSPYRDGAGNTIYF
-	TRBV11-2	-	TRBJ2-2	TGTGCCAGCAGCCCCCTGGGGGGAGTAACCGGGGAGCTGTTTTTT	CASSPLGGVTGELFF
-	TRBV7-9	-	TRBJ2-1	TGTGCCAGCAGCCCCGCCCCCTCAGGGGGGGGGACCTACAATGAGCAGTTCTTC	CASSPAPSGGGTYNEQFF
-	TRBV18	-	TRBJ2-2	TGTGCCAGCTCAACTTCCACCGGGGAGCTGTTTTTT	CASSTSTGELFF
-	TRBV4-3	few	TRBJ1-2	TGCGCCAGCAGCCAAGAATCCAGTACGGACTATGGCTACACCTTC	CASSQESSTDYGYTF
-	TRBV5-1	-	TRBJ1-2	TGCGCCAGCAGCCTGGAGGCGGCCGTTGTTAAGGGCTACACCTTC	CASSLEAAVVKGYTF
TRBD2	TRBV10-1	-	TRBJ2-1	TGCGCCAGCAGTGAAAGGACTAGCGGGAGGGCCTACAATGAGCAGTTCTTC	CASSERTSGRAYNEQFF
TRBD1	TRBV18	-	TRBJ1-4	TGTGCCAGCTCACGGGACAGTGCAACTAATGAAAAACTGTTTTTT	CASSRDSATNEKLFF
TRBD1	TRBV29-1	once	TRBJ1-1	TGCAGCGCCCAAACAGGGGGAGGCACTGAAGCTTTCTTT	CSAQTGGGTEAFF
-	TRBV30	-	TRBJ1-2	TGTGCCTGGAGTGTATTTGGTTATGGCTACACCTTC	CAWSVFGYGYTF
-	TRBV5-7	-	TRBJ2-1	TGTGCCAGCAGCTTGGGGAGGGTCTCCTACAATGAGCAGTTCTTC	CASSLGRVSYNEQFF
-	TRBV5-6	-	TRBJ1-1	TGTGCCAGCACCCTATACCTGATGGGGGGGACTGAAGCTTTCTTT	CASTLYLMGGTEAFF
-	TRBV27	-	TRBJ1-4	TGTGCCAGCAGTTTATATGGGAACGAAAAACTGTTTTTT	CASSLYGNEKLFF
-	TRBV7-2	-	TRBJ1-2	TGTGCCAGCAGCTTAGTCGGAGTCTATGGCTACACCTTC	CASSLVGVYGYTF
-	TRBV19	-	TRBJ2-5	TGTGCCAGTAGTATCTTTCCCCCAGAGACCCAGTACTTC	CASSIFPPETQYF
-	TRBV19	-	TRBJ2-7	TGTGCCAGTAGTATCCGGGGGCCCTACGAGCAGTACTTC	CASSIRGPYEQYF
-	TRBV14	few	TRBJ1-3	TGTGCCAGCAGCCGTCAGTTCTCTGGAAACACCATATATTTT	CASSRQFSGNTIYF
TRBD1	TRBV10-1	-	TRBJ1-1	TGCGCCAGCAGTCCCTCAGGGGGCACTGAAGCTTTCTTT	CASSPSGGTEAFF
-	TRBV6-5	once	TRBJ1-4	TGTGCCAGCAGTGGGGGGGGAACGCCGGGCGAAAAACTGTTTTTT	CASSGGGTPGEKLFF
TRBD2	TRBV19	-	TRBJ2-7	TGTGCCAGTAGCTTAGCGGGATCTATCTACGAGCAGTACTTC	CASSLAGSIYEQYF
-	TRBV28	once	TRBJ1-1	TGTGCCAGCAGGGGATTCACTGAAGCTTTCTTT	CASRGFTEAFF
-	TRBV2	-	TRBJ1-2	TGTGCCAGCAACCAGGATCAGGATGGCTACACCTTC	CASNQDQDGYTF
TRBD1	TRBV6-4	-	TRBJ1-1	TGTGCGAGCAGTACAGGGGTGGGGACTGAAGCTTTCTTT	CASSTGVGTEAFF
-	TRBV28	-	TRBJ1-5	TGTGCCAGCAGTTTATTAGGGAACCAGCCCCAGCATTTT	CASSLLGNQPQHF
-	TRBV7-3	-	TRBJ2-6	TGTGCCAGCAGCCCTCTAGGGCGTCCCTCTGGGGCCAACGTCCTGACTTTC	CASSPLGRPSGANVLTF
-	TRBV2	-	TRBJ2-6	TGTGCCAGCACTTACTCTGGGGCCAACGTCCTGACTTTC	CASTYSGANVLTF
TRBD2	TRBV19	-	TRBJ2-3	TGTGCCAGTAGTGCCCTTAGGAGGGCTAGCGGATCCCTCACAGATACGCAGTATTTT	CASSALRRASGSLTDTQYF
-	TRBV11-3	-	TRBJ2-5	TGTGCCAGCAGCTTAGGTCCGGGATCGCAAGAGACCCAGTACTTC	CASSLGPGSQETQYF
-	TRBV6-1	-	TRBJ1-4	TGTGCCAGCAGTGGGGGGGGAACGCCGGGCGAAAAACTGTTTTTT	CASSGGGTPGEKLFF
-	TRBV2	-	TRBJ1-4	TGTGCCAGCATTGCCATTCATAATGAAAAACTGTTTTTT	CASIAIHNEKLFF
-	TRBV6-1	-	TRBJ2-2	TGTGCCAGCAGAAAAGCGGGCCCTGGCGGGGAGCTGTTTTTT	CASRKAGPGGELFF
-	TRBV18	-	TRBJ2-6	TGTGCCAGCTCACCAGGGGAGTCTGTTTTTTTCGGGGCCAACGTCCTGACTTTC	CASSPGESVFFGANVLTF
-	TRBV18	-	TRBJ1-5	TGTGCCAGCTTCGGGGGAGCGGGGGGCGGCAATCAGCCCCAGCATTTT	CASFGGAGGGNQPQHF
-	TRBV18	-	TRBJ1-1	TGTGCCAGCTCACCTACACAGGATTTGAACACTGAAGCTTTCTTT	CASSPTQDLNTEAFF
-	TRBV5-1	-	TRBJ1-1	TGCGCCAGCAGCTTGGGTCTGCAGGGATCGGGAACTGAAGCTTTCTTT	CASSLGLQGSGTEAFF